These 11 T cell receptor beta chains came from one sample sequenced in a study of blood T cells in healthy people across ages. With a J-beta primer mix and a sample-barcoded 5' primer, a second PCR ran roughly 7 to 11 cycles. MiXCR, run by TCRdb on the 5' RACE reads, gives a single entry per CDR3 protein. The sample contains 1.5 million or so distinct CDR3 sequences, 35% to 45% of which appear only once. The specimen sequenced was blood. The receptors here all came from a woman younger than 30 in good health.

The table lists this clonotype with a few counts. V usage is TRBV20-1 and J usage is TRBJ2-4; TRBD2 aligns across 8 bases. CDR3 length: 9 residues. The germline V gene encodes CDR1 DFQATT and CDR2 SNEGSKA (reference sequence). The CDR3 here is CSLGGEQYF. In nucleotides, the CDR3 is TGCAGCCTCGGGGGGGAGCAGTACTTC.

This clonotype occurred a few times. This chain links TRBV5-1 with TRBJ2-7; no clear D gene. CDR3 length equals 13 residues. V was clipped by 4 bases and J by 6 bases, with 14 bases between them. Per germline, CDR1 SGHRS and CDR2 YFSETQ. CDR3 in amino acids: CASSDLLDSEQYF. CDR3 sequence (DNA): TGCGCCAGCAGCGACCTTTTAGATAGCGAGCAGTACTTC.

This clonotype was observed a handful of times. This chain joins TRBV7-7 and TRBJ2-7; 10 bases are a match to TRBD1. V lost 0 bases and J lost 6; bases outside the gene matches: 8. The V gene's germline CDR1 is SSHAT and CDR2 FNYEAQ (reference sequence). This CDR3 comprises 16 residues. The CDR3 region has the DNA TGTGCCAGCAGCTTAGCGGTCCCAGGGACAGGGGCCGAGCAGTACTTC. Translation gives CASSLAVPGTGAEQYF.

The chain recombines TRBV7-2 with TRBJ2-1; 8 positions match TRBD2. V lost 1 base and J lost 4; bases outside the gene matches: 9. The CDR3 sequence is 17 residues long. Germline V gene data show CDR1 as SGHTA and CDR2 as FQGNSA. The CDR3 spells CASSLGPGGAAYNEQFF. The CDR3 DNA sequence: TGTGCCAGCAGCTTAGGTCCCGGGGGGGCGGCTTACAATGAGCAGTTCTTC.

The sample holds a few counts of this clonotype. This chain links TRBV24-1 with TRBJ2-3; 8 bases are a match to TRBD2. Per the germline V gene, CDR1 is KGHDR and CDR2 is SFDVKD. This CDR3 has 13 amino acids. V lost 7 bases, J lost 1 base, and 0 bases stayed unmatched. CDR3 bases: TGTGCCACCAGCGGGGGGGGCACAGATACGCAGTATTTT. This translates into CATSGGGTDTQYF.

The CDR3 coding sequence is TGTGCCAGCAGCCCCGGGGGGGCCGAGGATGAGCAGTTCTTC. This translates into CASSPGGAEDEQFF. The chain has TRBV7-9 and TRBJ2-1; 8 bases agree with TRBD2. CDR3 length: 14 amino acids. Trimming cost V 5 bases and J 8 bases; bases outside gene matches: 8. Germline-derived CDR1 and CDR2 are SEHNR and FQNEAQ (reference sequence). The complete variable domain, with remaining parts taken from reference TRBV7-9 and TRBJ2-1, reads DTGVSQNPRHKITKRGQNVTFRCDPISEHNRLYWYRQTLGQGPEFLTYFQNEAQLEKSRLLSDRFSAERPKGSFSTLEIQRTEQGDSAMYLCASSPGGAEDEQFFGPGTRLTVL.

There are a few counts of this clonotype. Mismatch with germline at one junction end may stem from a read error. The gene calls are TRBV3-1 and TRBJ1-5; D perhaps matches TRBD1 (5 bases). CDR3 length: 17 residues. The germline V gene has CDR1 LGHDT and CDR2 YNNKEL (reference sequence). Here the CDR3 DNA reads TGTGCTAGCAGCCAAGAATTGGTGGGGCTGGGAAATCAGCCCCAGCATTTT. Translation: CASSQELVGLGNQPQHF.

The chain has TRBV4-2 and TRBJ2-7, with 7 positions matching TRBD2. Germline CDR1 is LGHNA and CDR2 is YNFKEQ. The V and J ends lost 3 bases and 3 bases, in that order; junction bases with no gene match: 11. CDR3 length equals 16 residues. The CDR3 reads CASSHGEASGNYEQYF. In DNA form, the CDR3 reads TGTGCCAGCAGCCATGGTGAGGCTAGCGGTAACTACGAGCAGTACTTC.

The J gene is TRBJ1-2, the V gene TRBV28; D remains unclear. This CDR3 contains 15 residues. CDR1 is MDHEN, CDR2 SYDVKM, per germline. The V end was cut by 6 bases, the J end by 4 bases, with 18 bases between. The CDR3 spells CASRSIHLAVYGYTF. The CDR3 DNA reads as TGTGCCAGCAGGTCCATTCACCTGGCGGTCTATGGCTACACCTTC.

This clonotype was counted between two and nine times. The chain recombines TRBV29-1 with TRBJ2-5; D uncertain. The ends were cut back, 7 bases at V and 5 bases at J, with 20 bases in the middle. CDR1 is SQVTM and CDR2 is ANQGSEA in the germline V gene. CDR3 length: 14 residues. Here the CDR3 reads CSAPSAPGVETQYF. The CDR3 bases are TGCAGCGCTCCCTCGGCTCCTGGGGTGGAGACCCAGTACTTC.

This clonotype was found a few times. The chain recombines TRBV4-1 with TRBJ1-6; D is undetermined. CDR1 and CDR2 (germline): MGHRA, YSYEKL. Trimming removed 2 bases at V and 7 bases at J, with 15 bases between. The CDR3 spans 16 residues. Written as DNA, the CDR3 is TGCGCCAGCAGCCAACCGACCAGAGGGTCCAATTCACCCCTCCACTTT. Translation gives CASSQPTRGSNSPLHF.